The following is a T cell receptor beta chain sequence with its context. Patients all relapsed after autologous stem cell transplantation, and there was variation in brentuximab vedotin exposure. This sample is part of a study of PD-1 blockade in classical Hodgkin lymphoma. Clones were sequenced by immunoSEQ multiplex PCR, and TCRdb holds only the in-frame ones, with some missing. The table lists approximately 26,000 clones, roughly two thirds of them singletons. Unmatched junction bases numbered 9, after V lost 6 bases and J lost 4 bases. From germline, CDR1 is LGHNT and CDR2 FRNRAP. The CDR3 spans 15 residues.

The receptor was derived from a human donor with classical Hodgkin lymphoma. Sample: peripheral blood mononuclear cells (PBMCs), taken at baseline. The chain couples TRBV12-5 to TRBJ1-5; 7 nucleotides align to TRBD1. CDR3 bases: TGTGCTAGTGGACGACTGACAGGGACTAATCAGCCCCAGCATTTT. This gives the protein CASGRLTGTNQPQHF.